This T cell receptor (beta chain) was found in a study of blood T cell repertoires in COVID-19. Clones were sequenced by immunoSEQ multiplex PCR, and TCRdb holds only the in-frame ones, with some missing. The repertoire includes about 80,000 clones, approximately 80% of them detected once, and around 12% sits in the top ten. After removal of 8 bases from V and 3 bases from J, the junction contained 6 bases not matched to a gene. The CDR3 is 13 residues long. CDR1 SQVTM and CDR2 ANQGSEA come from the germline V gene. Input material: peripheral blood. This TCR came from a man of 80 years or more with acute or convalescent COVID-19. The chain employs TRBV29-1 and TRBJ1-1; TRBD1 aligns across 10 bases. The CDR3 protein is CSIRGQGDTEAFF. CDR3 DNA sequence: TGCAGCATTAGAGGACAGGGGGACACTGAAGCTTTCTTT.